These 27 T cell receptor beta chains came from one sample sequenced in a study of T-cell memory formation after mild COVID-19. Via MiXCR, TCRdb re-called the 5' RACE reads, giving one row per CDR3 protein. The sample has over 150,000 distinct CDR3 sequences; roughly 20% are singletons. Input material: PBMCs or a T cell subset sorted from them (not recorded which). These TCRs come from a man aged 18-30 years who had mild COVID-19 (a few samples of this study predate the infection). Cell type and time point are not known.

The chain has TRBV29-1 and TRBJ1-2, with D hard to call. CDR1 and CDR2 from the germline V gene are SQVTM and ANQGSEA. The CDR3 has 12 residues. V was trimmed by 4 bases and J by 2 bases, leaving 8 bases between them. The CDR3 region is CSVVNRNYGYTF. The CDR3 DNA reads TGCAGCGTTGTGAACAGAAACTATGGCTACACCTTC.

The chain carries TRBV5-5 and TRBJ2-2; D is uncertain. Germline values: CDR1 SGHKS, CDR2 YYEKEE (reference sequence). The CDR3 totals 15 residues. Trimming left V 0 bases short and J 4 bases short, with 10 bases between. The CDR3 DNA sequence: TGTGCCAGCAGCTTGGGGCAACCCTTCACCGGGGAGCTGTTTTTT. Amino acids: CASSLGQPFTGELFF.

This clonotype came up many times. The V gene is TRBV5-1, the J gene TRBJ1-6, with a weak D call TRBD1 (5 bases). Trimming left V 0 bases short and J 8 bases short, with 9 bases between. This CDR3 is 14 amino acids long. Germline assignment: CDR1 SGHRS and CDR2 YFSETQ. The CDR3, as DNA: TGCGCCAGCAGCTTGGAGGGGAAGGATTCACCCCTCCACTTT. It encodes CASSLEGKDSPLHF. Combining the CDR3 with reference TRBV5-1 and TRBJ1-6 gives the whole variable domain KAGVTQTPRYLIKTRGQQVTLSCSPISGHRSVSWYQQTPGQGLQFLFEYFSETQRNKGNFPGRFSGRQFSNSRSEMNVSTLELGDSALYLCASSLEGKDSPLHFGNGTRLTVT.

This clonotype was counted many times. The chain has TRBV7-2 and TRBJ2-3; maybe TRBD1 (5 bases). The CDR3 sequence is 14 residues long. Between the trimmed V and J ends, which lost 3 bases and 7 bases, there was a span of 14 bases. Per germline, CDR1 SGHTA and CDR2 FQGNSA. CDR3 loop: CASSLDQGLYTQYF. DNA for the CDR3: TGTGCCAGCAGCTTGGATCAGGGTCTTTATACGCAGTATTTT.

The rearrangement uses TRBV9 and TRBJ2-2; possible D gene TRBD1, 5 bases. Germline CDR1 SGDLS, CDR2 YYNGEE. V lost 0 bases to trimming and J lost 4 bases, with 13 bases between them. This CDR3 region has 16 residues. The CDR3 nucleotides are TGTGCCAGCAGCGTAGTTGACCAGGGTGGCACCGGGGAGCTGTTTTTT. Translated, it gives CASSVVDQGGTGELFF. The variable domain in full, with the rest retrieved from reference TRBV9 and TRBJ2-2, is DSGVTQTPKHLITATGQRVTLRCSPRSGDLSVYWYQQSLDQGLQFLIQYYNGEERAKGNILERFSAQQFPDLHSELNLSSLELGDSALYFCASSVVDQGGTGELFFGEGSRLTVL.

In its sample, this clonotype was seen a few times. This chain uses TRBV29-1 with TRBJ1-1; 8 bases match TRBD1. With 6 bases clipped from V and 0 bases from J, the junction kept 0 bases outside the gene matches. CDR1 is SQVTM and CDR2 is ANQGSEA in the germline V gene. The CDR3 totals 12 residues. The CDR3: CSVTGVNTEAFF. The DNA for the CDR3 is TGCAGCGTGACAGGGGTGAACACTGAAGCTTTCTTT.

The rearrangement uses TRBV20-1 and TRBJ2-3; unclear D gene. V was shortened by 3 bases and J by 2 bases, with 9 bases between the two germline ends. The CDR3 runs to 13 residues. Per germline, CDR1 DFQATT and CDR2 SNEGSKA (reference sequence). The CDR3 is CSASRVTTDTQYF. DNA of the CDR3: TGCAGTGCTAGCCGGGTTACCACAGATACGCAGTATTTT.

The chain has TRBV9 and TRBJ2-4; a weak D match, TRBD1 (6 bases). The germline gives CDR1 SGDLS, CDR2 YYNGEE. Trimming left V 0 bases short and J 0 bases short, with 13 bases between. CDR3 length equals 17 residues. CDR3 DNA sequence: TGTGCCAGCAGCGTAGGGATGGGGGCCTTAGCCAAAAACATTCAGTACTTC. Translated: CASSVGMGALAKNIQYF.

This clonotype appeared a few times. This rearrangement joins TRBV7-2 to TRBJ2-3, with 11 bases lining up with TRBD2. The germline CDR1 and CDR2 sequences are SGHTA and FQGNSA. This CDR3 region has 18 residues. V was pared by 2 bases and J by 6 bases, with 13 bases of the junction left unmatched. CDR3 region: CASSLHRGLADLPDTQYF. CDR3 sequence (DNA): TGTGCCAGCAGCTTACATAGGGGACTAGCGGATCTCCCCGATACGCAGTATTTT.

The CDR3 region is CSASRGPSTGELFF. For the CDR3, the DNA is TGCAGTGCTAGCCGGGGACCCTCCACCGGGGAGCTGTTTTTT. The V call is TRBV20-1, the J call TRBJ2-2, with D perhaps matching TRBD1 or TRBD2 (5 bases each). V lost 3 bases, J lost 4 bases, and 12 bases lay in between. CDR3 length equals 14 residues. CDR1 and CDR2 (germline): DFQATT, SNEGSKA (reference sequence).

This clonotype was picked up many times. J is TRBJ1-1 and V is TRBV4-3, with 7 bases lining up with TRBD1. The V gene's germline CDR1 is LGHNA and CDR2 YSLEER. J was trimmed by 5 bases and V by 2 bases; bases with no gene match: 2. This CDR3 region has 13 residues. CDR3 DNA sequence: TGCGCCAGCAGCCAACAGGGGGATACTGAAGCTTTCTTT. It encodes CASSQQGDTEAFF.

This clonotype showed up just a few times. V usage is TRBV28 and J usage is TRBJ2-7; 7 bases align to TRBD2. The CDR3 runs to 16 residues. V was clipped by 5 bases and J by 3 bases; unmatched bases: 13. Germline V CDR1 and CDR2: MDHEN, SYDVKM. CDR3 coding DNA: TGTGCCAGCAGTCCTCCGGGGAGGGGCCCCCTCTACGAGCAGTACGTC. Translating gives CASSPPGRGPLYEQYV.

This clonotype has a handful of counts. The V call is TRBV6-5, the J call TRBJ1-3, with a weak D call TRBD1 (6 bases). Germline assignment: CDR1 MNHEY and CDR2 SVGAGI. V shed 4 bases and J shed 5 bases, with 12 bases lying between them. There are 14 residues in the CDR3. The CDR3 DNA reads TGTGCCAGCAGTTCCAGGGGCCTTCGAAACACCATATATTTT. Translation gives CASSSRGLRNTIYF.

The chain recombines TRBV2 with TRBJ1-1, with D uncertain. Germline V lookup: CDR1 SNHLY, CDR2 FYNNEI. The CDR3 length is 12 residues. Trimming cost V 6 bases and J 1 base, with 6 bases left between them. The DNA of the CDR3 is TGTGCCAGCAGGTTCTCGAACACTGAAGCTTTCTTT. Its translation is CASRFSNTEAFF.

The chain combines TRBV5-1 with TRBJ1-2; D gene unclear. CDR3 length equals 14 residues. Germline V lookup: CDR1 SGHRS, CDR2 YFSETQ. V was clipped by 2 bases and J by 5 bases, with 13 bases between them. CDR3 coding DNA: TGCGCCAGCAGCTTCCGGACTGATTCTTATGGCTACACCTTC. Its protein is CASSFRTDSYGYTF.

This clonotype was seen ten or more times. This chain uses TRBV12-3 or TRBV12-4 with TRBJ1-2; D gene unclear. CDR3 length: 14 amino acids. V was cut by 2 bases and J by 6 bases, with 13 bases left in between. CDR3 loop: CASSLNGTRHGYTF. In DNA form, the CDR3 reads TGTGCCAGCAGTTTAAACGGCACTCGGCATGGCTACACCTTC.

This chain joins TRBV20-1 and TRBJ1-1; 7 positions agree with TRBD1. Germline CDR1 is DFQATT and CDR2 is SNEGSKA (reference sequence). J gave up 3 bases and V 5 bases, and 9 bases lay outside the gene matches. The CDR3 spans 14 residues. The CDR3 region has the DNA TGCAGTGCTGCTAGGGACAGTTACGACACTGAAGCTTTCTTT. Translating gives CSAARDSYDTEAFF.

This clonotype was observed a few times. The chain recombines TRBV3-1 with TRBJ2-2, with 8 nucleotides matching TRBD2. From germline, CDR1 is LGHDT and CDR2 YNNKEL (reference sequence). This CDR3 is 15 amino acids long. Unmatched junction bases numbered 3, after V lost 2 bases and J lost 4 bases. CDR3 in DNA: TGTGCCAGCAGCCAAAGGACTAGCATCACCGGGGAGCTGTTTTTT. Translated: CASSQRTSITGELFF.

This clonotype has more than one count but fewer than ten. V gene TRBV12-3 or TRBV12-4 combines with J gene TRBJ2-3; TRBD2 matches at 10 bases. The V and J ends lost 6 bases and 0 bases, in that order; junction bases with no gene match: 6. The CDR3 runs to 16 residues. Here the CDR3 reads CASSLLAGYSTDTQYF. CDR3 nucleotides: TGTGCCAGCAGCTTACTAGCGGGGTATAGCACAGATACGCAGTATTTT.

V is TRBV15 and J is TRBJ1-4; D gene uncertain. Trimming stripped 1 base from V and 0 bases from J, with 9 bases between. The CDR3 has 16 amino acids. Germline-derived CDR1 and CDR2 are LNHNV and YYDKDF (reference sequence). CDR3 nucleotide sequence: TGTGCCACCAGCAGAGGCAGCCATGCAACTAATGAAAAACTGTTTTTT. Translating gives CATSRGSHATNEKLFF.

This clonotype appeared a few times. This chain joins TRBV7-6 and TRBJ1-2, with 8 bases that match TRBD1. The CDR3 covers 14 residues. Trimming cost V 4 bases and J 4 bases; bases outside gene matches: 5. Germline lookup yields CDR1 SGHVS and CDR2 FNYEAQ. The DNA of the CDR3 is TGTGCCAGCAGCTCCGGGACAGGCACCTATGGCTACACCTTC. This codes for CASSSGTGTYGYTF.

This clonotype has more than one count but fewer than ten. The rearrangement links TRBV2 to TRBJ1-6, with 7 nucleotides matching TRBD1. The CDR3 covers 16 residues. J gave up 9 bases and V 3 bases, and 11 bases lay outside the gene matches. The germline gives CDR1 SNHLY, CDR2 FYNNEI. The DNA for the CDR3 is TGTGCCAGCAGTGACCTATTACAGGGGACCGGTTCACCCCTCCACTTT. Residues: CASSDLLQGTGSPLHF.

CDR3 DNA sequence: TGTGCCAGCAGTGAGGGCGAGGGTCAGCCCCAGCATTTT. It yields the protein CASSEGEGQPQHF. The gene calls are TRBV2 and TRBJ1-5; D ambiguous. Trimming left V 3 bases short and J 6 bases short, with 9 bases between. The CDR3 contains 13 residues. Germline-derived CDR1 and CDR2 are SNHLY and FYNNEI.

The V gene is TRBV5-4, the J gene TRBJ2-5, with 7 bases fitting TRBD1. Trimming took 4 bases from V and 4 from J; bases not matched to a gene: 10. Germline CDR1 and CDR2: SGHNT and YYREEE (reference sequence). There are 15 residues in the CDR3. The CDR3 DNA sequence: TGTGCCAGCAGCCTACGGACAGGTGTCGGAGAGACCCAGTACTTC. Protein sequence: CASSLRTGVGETQYF.

This clonotype was recorded many times. The genes are TRBV5-1 and TRBJ2-3; 7 bases fit TRBD2. Trimming removed 0 bases from V and 4 bases from J; junction bases left unmatched: 2. CDR3 size: 14 residues. Germline CDR1 and CDR2: SGHRS and YFSETQ. Here the CDR3 DNA reads TGCGCCAGCAGCTTGGCAGGACTAGCAGATACGCAGTATTTT. This sequence encodes CASSLAGLADTQYF.

This chain uses TRBV7-9 with TRBJ1-5; TRBD1 matches at 8 bases. The CDR3 sequence is 16 residues long. Trimming took 3 bases from V and 0 from J; bases not matched to a gene: 4. CDR1 and CDR2 from the germline V gene are SEHNR and FQNEAQ (reference sequence). The CDR3 DNA reads as TGTGCCAGCAGCTTTGGGCAGGGGGCTAGCAATCAGCCCCAGCATTTT. Residues: CASSFGQGASNQPQHF.

This sequence joins TRBV4-1 and TRBJ2-3; D is possibly TRBD2 (5 bases). This CDR3 is built from 14 residues. Germline CDR1 and CDR2: MGHRA and YSYEKL. Between the trimmed V and J ends, which lost 4 bases and 5 bases, there was a span of 13 bases. The DNA of the CDR3 is TGCGCCAGCAGCCTAATAGGGAGACGAGATACGCAGTATTTT. It is translated as CASSLIGRRDTQYF.